This T cell receptor beta chain was documented in a study of blood T cell repertoires in COVID-19. Study details: Whether acute or convalescent, the COVID-19 samples came from the United States, Italy and Spain.

In the authors' workflow: Estimation of nucleated cell counts was performed using reference gene primer amplification. The repertoire was sequenced with immunoSEQ multiplex PCR; TCRdb's copy has only in-frame clones and lacks some. Clone size and V and J calls were adopted from that table, with D and trimming inferred from the DNA. The repertoire includes some 270,000 clones, 70% to 90% of them detected once, and approximately 4% sits in the top ten. The age range of participants was about 18 to 100 years, with residence in under 25 US areas. Participants' own reports of clinical history determined their cohort assignment. Trimming cost V 4 bases and J 11 bases; bases outside gene matches: 7. CDR1 and CDR2 (germline): MDHEN, SYDVKM. The CDR3 length is 12 residues.

This TCR derives from a woman in her twenties or thirties who had recovered from COVID-19. The rearrangement links TRBV28 to TRBJ1-1; 7 bases match TRBD1. Sequencing input: PBMCs or T cells enriched from blood (not recorded which). CDR3 loop: CASSYRQGRAFF. In DNA, the CDR3 is TGTGCCAGCAGTTATCGACAGGGACGCGCTTTCTTT.